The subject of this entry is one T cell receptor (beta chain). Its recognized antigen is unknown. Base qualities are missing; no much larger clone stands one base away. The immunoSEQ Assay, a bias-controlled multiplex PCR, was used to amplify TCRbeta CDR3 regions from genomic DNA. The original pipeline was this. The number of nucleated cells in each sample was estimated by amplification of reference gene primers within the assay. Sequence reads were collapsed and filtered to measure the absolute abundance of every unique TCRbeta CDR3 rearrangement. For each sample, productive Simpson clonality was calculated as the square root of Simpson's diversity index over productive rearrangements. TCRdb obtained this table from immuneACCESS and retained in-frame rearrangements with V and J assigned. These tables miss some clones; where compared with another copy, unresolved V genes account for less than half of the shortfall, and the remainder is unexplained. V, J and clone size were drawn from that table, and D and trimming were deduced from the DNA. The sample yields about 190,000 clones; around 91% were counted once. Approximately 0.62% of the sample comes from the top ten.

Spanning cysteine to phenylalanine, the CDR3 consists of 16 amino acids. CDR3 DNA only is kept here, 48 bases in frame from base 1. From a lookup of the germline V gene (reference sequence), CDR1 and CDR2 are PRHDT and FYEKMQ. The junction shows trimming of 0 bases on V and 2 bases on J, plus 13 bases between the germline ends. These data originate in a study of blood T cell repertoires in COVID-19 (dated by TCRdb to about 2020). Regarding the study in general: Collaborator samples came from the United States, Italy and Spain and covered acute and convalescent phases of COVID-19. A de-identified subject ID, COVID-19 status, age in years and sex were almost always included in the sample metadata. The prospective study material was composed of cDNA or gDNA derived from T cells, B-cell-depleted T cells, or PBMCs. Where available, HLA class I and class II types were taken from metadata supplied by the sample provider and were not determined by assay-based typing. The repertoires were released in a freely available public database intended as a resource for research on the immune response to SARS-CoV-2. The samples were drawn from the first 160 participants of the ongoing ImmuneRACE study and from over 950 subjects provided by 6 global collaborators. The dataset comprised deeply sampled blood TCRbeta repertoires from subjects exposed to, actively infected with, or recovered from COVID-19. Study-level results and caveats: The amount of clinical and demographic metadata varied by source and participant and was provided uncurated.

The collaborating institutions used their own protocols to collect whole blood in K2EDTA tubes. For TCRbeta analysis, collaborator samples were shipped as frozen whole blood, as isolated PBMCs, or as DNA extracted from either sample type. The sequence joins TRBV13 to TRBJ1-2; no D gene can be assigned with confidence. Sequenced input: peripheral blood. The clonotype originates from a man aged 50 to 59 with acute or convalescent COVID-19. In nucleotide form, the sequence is TGTGCCAGCAGCTTAGGCGGTGGCGGGAAGAACTATGGCTACACCTTC. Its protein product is CASSLGGGGKNYGYTF.